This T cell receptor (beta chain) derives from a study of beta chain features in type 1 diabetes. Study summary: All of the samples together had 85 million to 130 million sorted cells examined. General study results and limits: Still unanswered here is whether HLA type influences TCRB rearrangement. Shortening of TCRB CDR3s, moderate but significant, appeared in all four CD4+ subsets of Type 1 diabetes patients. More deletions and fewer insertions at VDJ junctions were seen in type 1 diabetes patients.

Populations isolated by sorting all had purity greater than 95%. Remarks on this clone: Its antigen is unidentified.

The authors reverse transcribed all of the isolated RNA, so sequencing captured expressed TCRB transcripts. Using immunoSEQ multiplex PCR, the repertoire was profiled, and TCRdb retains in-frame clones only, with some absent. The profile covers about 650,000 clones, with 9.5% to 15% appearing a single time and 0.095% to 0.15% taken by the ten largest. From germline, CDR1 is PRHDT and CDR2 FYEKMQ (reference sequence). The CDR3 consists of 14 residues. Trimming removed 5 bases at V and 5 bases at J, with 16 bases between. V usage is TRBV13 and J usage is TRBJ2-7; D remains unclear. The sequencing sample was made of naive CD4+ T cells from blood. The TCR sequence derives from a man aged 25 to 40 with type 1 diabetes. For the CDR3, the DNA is TGTGCCAGCAGCACCGGAACGGTGGGCCACGAGCAGTACTTC. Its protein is CASSTGTVGHEQYF.